This T cell receptor beta chain stems from a study of Ad26.COV2.S vaccination and SARS-CoV-2 variants. Study background: The authors gave Ad26.COV2.S intramuscularly, either once or twice 56 days apart. Study-level findings and limits: There was a possibility that the TCR breadth and depth analyses underestimated total T cell responses.

Points on this clone: Its cognate antigen is unknown.

The method was immunoSEQ multiplex PCR; TCRdb's version includes in-frame clones alone and lacks a portion of them. The data contain more than 300,000 clones, 88% of them singletons. Treatment reported: roughly 18 received Ad26.COV2.S at low or high dose, single or two shots; five or six received placebo; per-sample allocation not given. The samples date from day 63 after the first vaccine or placebo injection. V lost 6 bases and J lost 5, with 11 bases in between. The CDR3 totals 12 residues. Germline V lookup: CDR1 MNHNY, CDR2 SVGAGI (reference sequence). V is TRBV6-6 and J is TRBJ2-7; perhaps D is TRBD1 or TRBD2 (5 bases each). The source material was peripheral blood, sampled in a trial of Ad26.COV2.S vaccine versus placebo. The receptor's source is a person aged 18-65 years who received the Ad26.COV2.S COVID-19 vaccine or a placebo. The CDR3 DNA reads as TGTGCCAGCAGACTACTAGGGGACGAGCAGTACTTC. Protein product: CASRLLGDEQYF.